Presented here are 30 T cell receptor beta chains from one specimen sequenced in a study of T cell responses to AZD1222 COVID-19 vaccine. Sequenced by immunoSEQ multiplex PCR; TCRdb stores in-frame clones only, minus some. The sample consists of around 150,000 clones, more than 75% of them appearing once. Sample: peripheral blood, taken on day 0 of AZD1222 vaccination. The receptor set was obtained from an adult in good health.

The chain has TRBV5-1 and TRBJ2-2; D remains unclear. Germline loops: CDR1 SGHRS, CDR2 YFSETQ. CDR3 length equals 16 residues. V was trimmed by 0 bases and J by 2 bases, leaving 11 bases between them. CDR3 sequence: CASSLVPGSNTGELFF. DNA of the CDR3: TGCGCCAGCAGCTTGGTACCAGGCTCCAACACCGGGGAGCTGTTTTTT.

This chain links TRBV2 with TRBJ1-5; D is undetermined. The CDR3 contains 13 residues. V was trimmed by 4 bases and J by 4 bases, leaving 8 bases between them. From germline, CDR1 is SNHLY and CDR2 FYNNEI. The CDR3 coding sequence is TGTGCCAGCAGTGTGTCAGAAAATCAGCCCCAGCATTTT. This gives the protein CASSVSENQPQHF.

The CDR3 DNA reads TGTGCCAGCAGTTCCCCGACAGGGTCTGGAAACACCATATATTTT. Protein sequence: CASSSPTGSGNTIYF. The rearrangement links TRBV28 to TRBJ1-3, with 7 nucleotides matching TRBD1. CDR1 and CDR2 (germline): MDHEN, SYDVKM. The CDR3 spans 15 residues. Losses at the gene ends were 4 bases for V and 1 base for J; bases not matched to a gene: 4. Filled out from reference TRBV28 and TRBJ1-3, the complete variable domain reads DVKVTQSSRYLVKRTGEKVFLECVQDMDHENMFWYRQDPGLGLRLIYFSYDVKMKEKGDIPEGYSVSREKKERFSLILESASTNQTSMYLCASSSPTGSGNTIYFGEGSWLTVV.

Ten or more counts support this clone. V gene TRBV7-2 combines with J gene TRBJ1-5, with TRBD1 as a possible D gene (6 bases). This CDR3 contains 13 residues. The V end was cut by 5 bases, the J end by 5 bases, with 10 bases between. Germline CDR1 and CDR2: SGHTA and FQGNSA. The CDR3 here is CASSTQGYQPQHF. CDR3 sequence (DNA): TGTGCCAGCAGCACCCAGGGGTATCAGCCCCAGCATTTT.

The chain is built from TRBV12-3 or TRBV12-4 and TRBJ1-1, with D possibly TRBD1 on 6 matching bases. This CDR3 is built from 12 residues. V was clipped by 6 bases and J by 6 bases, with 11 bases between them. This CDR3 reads CASSRRGAEAFF. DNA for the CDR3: TGTGCCAGCAGCCGGAGGGGGGCTGAAGCTTTCTTT.

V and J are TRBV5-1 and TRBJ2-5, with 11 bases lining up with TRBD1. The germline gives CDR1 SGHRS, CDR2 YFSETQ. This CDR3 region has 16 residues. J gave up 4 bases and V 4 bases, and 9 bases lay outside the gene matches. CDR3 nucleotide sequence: TGCGCCAGCAGCCCCGGACAGGGGGCGAGGGGAGAGACCCAGTACTTC. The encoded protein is CASSPGQGARGETQYF.

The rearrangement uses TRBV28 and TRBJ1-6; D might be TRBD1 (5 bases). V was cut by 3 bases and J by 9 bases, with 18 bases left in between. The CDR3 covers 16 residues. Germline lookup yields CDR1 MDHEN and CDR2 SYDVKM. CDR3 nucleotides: TGTGCCAGCAGTTTTTTACGGGGCGATGGAGGTTCACCCCTCCACTTT. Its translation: CASSFLRGDGGSPLHF.

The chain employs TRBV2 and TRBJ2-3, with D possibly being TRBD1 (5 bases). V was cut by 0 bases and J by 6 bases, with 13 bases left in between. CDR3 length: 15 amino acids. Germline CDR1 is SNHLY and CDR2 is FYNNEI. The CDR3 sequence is CASSEARWTLDTQYF. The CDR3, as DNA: TGTGCCAGCAGTGAAGCAAGGTGGACACTTGATACGCAGTATTTT. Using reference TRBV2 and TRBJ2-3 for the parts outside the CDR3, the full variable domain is EPEVTQTPSHQVTQMGQEVILRCVPISNHLYFYWYRQILGQKVEFLVSFYNNEISEKSEIFDDQFSVERPDGSNFTLKIRSTKLEDSAMYFCASSEARWTLDTQYFGPGTRLTVL.

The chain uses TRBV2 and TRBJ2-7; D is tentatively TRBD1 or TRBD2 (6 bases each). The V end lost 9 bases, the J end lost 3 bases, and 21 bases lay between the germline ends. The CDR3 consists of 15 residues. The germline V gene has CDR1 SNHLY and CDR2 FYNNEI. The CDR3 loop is CASKSNGGEIYEQYF. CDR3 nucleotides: TGTGCCAGTAAATCTAACGGGGGCGAAATCTACGAGCAGTACTTC.

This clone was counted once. The CDR3 here is CASSIAGNQPQHF. Written as DNA, the CDR3 is TGTGCCAGTAGTATAGCGGGCAATCAGCCCCAGCATTTT. The chain uses TRBV19 and TRBJ1-5, with no clear D. The CDR3 has 13 residues. Per germline, CDR1 LNHDA and CDR2 SQIVND (reference sequence). The V end was cut by 1 base, the J end by 2 bases, with 3 bases between. The full variable domain, completed using reference TRBV19 and TRBJ1-5, is DGGITQSPKYLFRKEGQNVTLSCEQNLNHDAMYWYRQDPGQGLRLIYYSQIVNDFQKGDIAEGYSVSREKKESFPLTVTSAQKNPTAFYLCASSIAGNQPQHFGDGTRLSIL.

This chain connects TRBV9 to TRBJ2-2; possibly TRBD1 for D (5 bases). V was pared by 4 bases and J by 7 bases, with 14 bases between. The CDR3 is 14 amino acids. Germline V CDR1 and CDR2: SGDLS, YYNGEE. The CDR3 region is CASSPKGLGGELFF. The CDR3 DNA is TGTGCCAGCAGCCCCAAGGGGCTCGGCGGGGAGCTGTTTTTT. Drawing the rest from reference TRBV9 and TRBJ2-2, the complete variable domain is DSGVTQTPKHLITATGQRVTLRCSPRSGDLSVYWYQQSLDQGLQFLIQYYNGEERAKGNILERFSAQQFPDLHSELNLSSLELGDSALYFCASSPKGLGGELFFGEGSRLTVL.

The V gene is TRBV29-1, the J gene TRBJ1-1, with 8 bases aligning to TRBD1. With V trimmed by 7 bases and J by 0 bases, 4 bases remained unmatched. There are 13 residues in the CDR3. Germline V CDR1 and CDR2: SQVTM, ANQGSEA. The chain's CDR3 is CSAWTGLNTEAFF. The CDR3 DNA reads TGCAGCGCTTGGACAGGGTTGAACACTGAAGCTTTCTTT. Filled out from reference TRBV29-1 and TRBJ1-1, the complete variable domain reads SAVISQKPSRDICQRGTSLTIQCQVDSQVTMMFWYRQQPGQSLTLIATANQGSEATYESGFVIDKFPISRPNLTFSTLTVSNMSPEDSSIYLCSAWTGLNTEAFFGQGTRLTVV.

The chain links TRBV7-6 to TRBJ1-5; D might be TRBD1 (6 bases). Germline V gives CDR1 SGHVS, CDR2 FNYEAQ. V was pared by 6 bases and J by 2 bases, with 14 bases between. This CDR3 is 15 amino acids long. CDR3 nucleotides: TGTGCCAGCAGTTCGGGGGCTGGGGGCAATCAGCCCCAGCATTTT. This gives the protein CASSSGAGGNQPQHF.

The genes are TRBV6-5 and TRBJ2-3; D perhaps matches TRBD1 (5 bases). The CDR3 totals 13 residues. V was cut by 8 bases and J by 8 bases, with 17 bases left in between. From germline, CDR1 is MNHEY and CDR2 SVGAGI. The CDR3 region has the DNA TGTGCCAGCCTAGGGGTCGCTAGGGGTACGCAGTATTTT. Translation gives CASLGVARGTQYF.

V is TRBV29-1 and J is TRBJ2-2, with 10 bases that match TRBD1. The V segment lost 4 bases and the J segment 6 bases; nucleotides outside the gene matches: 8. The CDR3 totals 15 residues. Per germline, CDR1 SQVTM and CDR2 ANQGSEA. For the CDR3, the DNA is TGCAGCGTTGGCGCCAAGACAGGGGGCCCCGGGGAGCTGTTTTTT. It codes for CSVGAKTGGPGELFF.

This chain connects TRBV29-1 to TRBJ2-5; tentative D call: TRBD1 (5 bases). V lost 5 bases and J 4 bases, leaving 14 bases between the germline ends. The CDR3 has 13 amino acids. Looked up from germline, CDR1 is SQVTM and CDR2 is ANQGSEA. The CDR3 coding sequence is TGCAGCGTTCAACCCCCTAGGGGAGAGACCCAGTACTTC. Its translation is CSVQPPRGETQYF. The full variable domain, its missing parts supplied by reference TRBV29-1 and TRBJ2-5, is SAVISQKPSRDICQRGTSLTIQCQVDSQVTMMFWYRQQPGQSLTLIATANQGSEATYESGFVIDKFPISRPNLTFSTLTVSNMSPEDSSIYLCSVQPPRGETQYFGPGTRLLVL.

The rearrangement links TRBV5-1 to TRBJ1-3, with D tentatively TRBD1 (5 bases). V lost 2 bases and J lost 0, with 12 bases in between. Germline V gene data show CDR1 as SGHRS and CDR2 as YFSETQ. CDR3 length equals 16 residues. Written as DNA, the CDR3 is TGCGCCAGCAGCTTAGAGGGGCCGAGCTCTGGAAACACCATATATTTT. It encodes CASSLEGPSSGNTIYF.

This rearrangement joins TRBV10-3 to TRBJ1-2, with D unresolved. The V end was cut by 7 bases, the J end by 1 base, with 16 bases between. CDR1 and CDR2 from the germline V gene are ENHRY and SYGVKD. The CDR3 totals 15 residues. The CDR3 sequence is CAIMASPPNNYGYTF. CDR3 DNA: TGTGCCATCATGGCCTCTCCCCCCAATAACTATGGCTACACCTTC.

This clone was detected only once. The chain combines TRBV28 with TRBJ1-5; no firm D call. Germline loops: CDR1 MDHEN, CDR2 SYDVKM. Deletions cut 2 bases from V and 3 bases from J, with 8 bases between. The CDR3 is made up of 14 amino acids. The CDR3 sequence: CASSLITDNQPQHF. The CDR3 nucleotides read TGTGCCAGCAGTTTAATAACAGACAATCAGCCCCAGCATTTT.

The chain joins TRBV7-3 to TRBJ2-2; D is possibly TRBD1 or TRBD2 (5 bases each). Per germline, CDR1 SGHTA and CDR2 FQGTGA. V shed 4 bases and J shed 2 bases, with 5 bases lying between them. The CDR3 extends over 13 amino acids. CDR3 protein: CASSWDNTGELFF. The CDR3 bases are TGTGCCAGCAGCTGGGACAACACCGGGGAGCTGTTTTTT.

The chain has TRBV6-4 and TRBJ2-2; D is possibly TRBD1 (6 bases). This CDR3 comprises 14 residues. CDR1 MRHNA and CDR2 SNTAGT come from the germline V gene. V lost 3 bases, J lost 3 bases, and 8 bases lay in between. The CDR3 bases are TGTGCCAGCAGTGAACAGGGCGACACCGGGGAGCTGTTTTTT. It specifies CASSEQGDTGELFF.

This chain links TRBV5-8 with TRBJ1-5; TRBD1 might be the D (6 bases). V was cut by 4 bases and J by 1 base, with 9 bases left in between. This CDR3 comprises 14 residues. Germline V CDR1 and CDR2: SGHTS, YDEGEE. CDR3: CASSQGPSNQPQHF. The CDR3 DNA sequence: TGTGCCAGCAGCCAGGGGCCAAGCAATCAGCCCCAGCATTTT.

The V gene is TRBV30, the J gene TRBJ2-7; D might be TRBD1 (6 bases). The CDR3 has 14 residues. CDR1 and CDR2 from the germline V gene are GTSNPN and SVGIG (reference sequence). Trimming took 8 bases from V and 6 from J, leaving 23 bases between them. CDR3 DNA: TGTGCCGCGGGCCCCGGGACAAACCGCGGCGAGCAGTACTTC. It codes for CAAGPGTNRGEQYF.

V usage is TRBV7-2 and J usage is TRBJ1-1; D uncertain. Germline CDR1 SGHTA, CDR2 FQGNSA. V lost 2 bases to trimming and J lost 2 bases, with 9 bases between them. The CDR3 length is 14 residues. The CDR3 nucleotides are TGTGCCAGCAGCTTATTAGGCAGTAACACTGAAGCTTTCTTT. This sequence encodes CASSLLGSNTEAFF.

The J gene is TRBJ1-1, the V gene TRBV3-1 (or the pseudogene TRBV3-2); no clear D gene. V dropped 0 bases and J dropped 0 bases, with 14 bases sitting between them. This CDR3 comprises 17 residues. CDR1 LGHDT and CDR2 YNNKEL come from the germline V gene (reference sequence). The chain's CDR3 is CASSQDRRLTLNTEAFF. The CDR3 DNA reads TGTGCCAGCAGCCAAGACAGGCGTCTTACGCTGAACACTGAAGCTTTCTTT.

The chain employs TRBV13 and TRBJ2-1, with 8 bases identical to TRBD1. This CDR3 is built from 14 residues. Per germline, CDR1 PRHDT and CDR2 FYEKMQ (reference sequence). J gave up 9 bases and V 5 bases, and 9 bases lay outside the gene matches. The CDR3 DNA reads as TGTGCCAGCAGCCCCGCGGACAGGGCAGTTGAGCAGTTCTTC. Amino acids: CASSPADRAVEQFF. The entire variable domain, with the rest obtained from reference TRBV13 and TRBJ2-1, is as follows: AAGVIQSPRHLIKEKRETATLKCYPIPRHDTVYWYQQGPGQDPQFLISFYEKMQSDKGSIPDRFSAQQFSDYHSELNMSSLELGDSALYFCASSPADRAVEQFFGPGTRLTVL.

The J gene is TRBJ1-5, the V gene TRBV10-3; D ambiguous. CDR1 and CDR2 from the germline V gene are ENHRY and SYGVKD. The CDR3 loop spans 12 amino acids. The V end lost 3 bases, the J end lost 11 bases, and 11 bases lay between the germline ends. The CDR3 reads CAISERGRTQHF. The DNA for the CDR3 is TGTGCCATCAGTGAACGAGGCCGGACCCAGCATTTT.

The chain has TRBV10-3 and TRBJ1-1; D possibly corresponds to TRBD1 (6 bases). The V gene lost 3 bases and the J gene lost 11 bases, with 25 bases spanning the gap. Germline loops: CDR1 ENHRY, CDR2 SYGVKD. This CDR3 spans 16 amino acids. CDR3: CAISEGGLRGAPKAFF. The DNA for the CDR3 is TGTGCCATCAGTGAAGGGGGGTTGAGGGGCGCCCCGAAGGCTTTCTTT.

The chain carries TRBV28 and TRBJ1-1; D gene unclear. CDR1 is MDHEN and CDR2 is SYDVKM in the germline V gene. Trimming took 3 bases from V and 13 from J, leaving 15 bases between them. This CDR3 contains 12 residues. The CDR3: CASSFPGYELFF. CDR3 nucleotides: TGTGCCAGCAGTTTTCCGGGGTACGAGCTTTTCTTT.

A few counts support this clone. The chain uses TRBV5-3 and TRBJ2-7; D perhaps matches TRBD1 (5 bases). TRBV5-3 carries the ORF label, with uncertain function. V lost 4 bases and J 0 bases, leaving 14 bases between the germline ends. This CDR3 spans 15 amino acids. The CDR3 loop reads CARSMRQGSSYEQYF. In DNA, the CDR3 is TGTGCCAGAAGCATGCGGCAGGGTAGCTCCTACGAGCAGTACTTC.